The subject of this entry is one T cell receptor beta chain. Its specific antigen is unknown. No base quality information exists; no much larger clone differs at one position. The record originates from a study of identical twins listed by TCRdb under 2016. Some background on the complete study: To test whether fetal clonotypes persist, this study deep-sequenced TCR alpha and beta repertoires from monozygotic twins, from unrelated adults of various ages, and from cord blood. Replicate twin experiments were performed at different times using different library preparation protocols to rule out contamination. What the study reported, not specific to this receptor: The excess sharing between twins in beta out-of-frame sequences was weaker because fewer shared sequences reduced the signal-to-noise ratio. Because the same donors could not be followed over many years, conclusions were based on cross-sectional statistical analysis. Zero-insertion analyses could be partly confounded by invariant T cells such as MAIT and iNKT, although diverse VJ usage argued against such confounding for most clonotypes. Fewer insertions were carried by abundant cord blood beta clonotypes, a similar but weaker trend appeared in young adult naive repertoires, and no such trend appeared in memory repertoires. Recombination models systematically underestimated out-of-frame TCR alpha sharing in monozygotic twins but agreed with sharing between unrelated individuals. Compared with coincidental sharing between unrelated individuals, out-of-frame TCR alpha sequences shared between twins showed an excess of sequences with low generation probability.

V gives up 3 bases and J gives up 7 bases, and the segment between their germline ends measures 16 bases. Including the terminal cysteine and phenylalanine, the CDR3 comprises 15 residues. The sequence is cut down to CDR3 DNA, 45 bases in frame from base 1. In the germline V gene (reference sequence), CDR1 corresponds to LNHNV and CDR2 to YYDKDF. All donors were healthy Caucasians. Three pairs of female monozygotic twins, all aged roughly 18 to 29 years, were included in the twin cohort. The RNA used for TCR libraries was isolated from peripheral blood mononuclear cells. The library was obtained by 5' RACE. The run used an Illumina HiSeq 2000. Template switching added a universal primer binding site, and the final cDNA carried a unique molecular identifier that allowed TCR cDNA molecules to be counted accurately. Specific primers in the conserved constant-segment region were used to synthesize first-strand cDNA for the TCR alpha and beta chains. Each cDNA library was double barcoded, with a SMART-Mk sample barcode plus Illumina barcodes, to control for contamination. TruSeq adapter sequences along with Illumina sample barcodes were introduced in two successive PCR steps. Sequencing of the TCR alpha and beta cDNA libraries was done on the Illumina HiSeq platform using custom primers. Turning to the authors' computational methods: MiGEC processed the raw reads to extract unique molecular identifiers, while MiXCR was used to determine the CDR3 positions. For each individual, recombination models were inferred using an EM algorithm with the repgenHMM and IGoR tools. The tcR package in R was used for shared clonotype analysis, with sharing normalized by the product of cloneset sizes. To study raw recombination free of thymic and clonal selection effects, out-of-frame nonproductive sequences were analyzed. Starting from the raw public reads, TCRdb applied fastp trimming at Q25, assembled clones with MiXCR and retained in-frame beta chains. When rows share a CDR3 protein, they turn into one entry using the most common DNA and genes. TCRdb's processing, not the authors', yielded these V and J calls. The sample yields hundreds of thousands of distinct CDR3 sequences; 15% to 20% were counted once. Of the sample, roughly 14% falls within the top ten clones.

The sample was also linked to a second study, of T cells expressing NK-cell markers. As the second paper documents: In sorted CD3+CD56+NKG2C+, CD3+CD56+NKG2C- and CD3+CD56-NKG2C+ T-cell subsets from several donors, TCR beta-chain repertoires were profiled. Among the eight sequenced donors, seven were HCMV-seropositive and one was HCMV-seronegative. To restrict sorting to alphabetaTCR-expressing T cells, an anti-gammadeltaTCR antibody was added in several experiments. In a handful of donors, the dominant CD3+CD56+NKG2C+ clonotypes were among the top 10 CD8+ clonotypes and accounted for about 1.0-7.5% of CD8+ T cells. Those dominant clonotypes were again the most abundant among CD3+CD56-NKG2C+ cells in a handful of donors, at about 28.3-65%. Whether the expanded NKG2C-expressing T cell clones were specific for HCMV antigens was left unclear. Randomly selected healthy volunteers, three men and five women, were used as the eight sequenced donors. To determine HCMV serostatus, a commercial ELISA kit was used to detect HCMV-specific IgG in serum. For 5 or 6 donors, unsorted PBMC were also used to sequence bulk peripheral blood T-cell repertoires. MIGEC was used to demultiplex reads and group the reads by UMI, and MiTCR was used to assemble and quantify clonotypes. To remove erroneous sequences, TCR cDNA sequences were retained only when supported by two or more reads. Downstream repertoire analysis used the tcR package, and clonotypes were matched across fractions by CDR3 nucleotide sequence plus V segment. VDJmatch was used to annotate antigen specificity against VDJdb, with one amino acid substitution allowed in CDR3.

This sequence was found in a woman younger than 30 in good health. The chain is assembled from TRBV15 and TRBJ2-1; the D gene is possibly TRBD2, with 5 bases matching. Sequencing was performed on PBMCs. The nucleotide sequence is given as TGTGCCACCAGCAGGCCCCGGGGTACAATTAATGAGCAGTTCTTC. It encodes CATSRPRGTINEQFF.